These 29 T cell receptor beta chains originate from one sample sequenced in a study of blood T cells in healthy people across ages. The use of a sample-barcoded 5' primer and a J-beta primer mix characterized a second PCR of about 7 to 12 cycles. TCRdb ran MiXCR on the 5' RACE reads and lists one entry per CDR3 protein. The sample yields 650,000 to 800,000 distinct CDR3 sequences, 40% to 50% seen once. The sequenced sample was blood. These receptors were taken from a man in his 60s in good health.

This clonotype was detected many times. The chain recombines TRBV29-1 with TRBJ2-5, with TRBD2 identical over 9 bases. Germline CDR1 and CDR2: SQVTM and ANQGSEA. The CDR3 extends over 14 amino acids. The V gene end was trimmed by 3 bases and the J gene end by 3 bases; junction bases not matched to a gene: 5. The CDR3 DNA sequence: TGCAGCGTTGACCGACTAGCGGAAAAAGAGACCCAGTACTTC. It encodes CSVDRLAEKETQYF.

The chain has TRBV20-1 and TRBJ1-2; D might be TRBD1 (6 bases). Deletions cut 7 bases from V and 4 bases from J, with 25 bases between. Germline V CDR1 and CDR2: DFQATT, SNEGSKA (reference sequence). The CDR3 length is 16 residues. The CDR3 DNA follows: TGCAGTGAGAGGGCTTCCTACCGGACCAGGGGCTATGGCTACACCTTC. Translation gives CSERASYRTRGYGYTF.

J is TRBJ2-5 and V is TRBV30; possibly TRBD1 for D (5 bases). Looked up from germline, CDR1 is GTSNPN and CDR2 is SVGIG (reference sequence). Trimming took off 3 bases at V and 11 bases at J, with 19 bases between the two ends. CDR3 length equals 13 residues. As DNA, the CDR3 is TGTGCCTGGAGCCTCAGGACATGGAGTGAGCAGTACTTC. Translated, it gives CAWSLRTWSEQYF.

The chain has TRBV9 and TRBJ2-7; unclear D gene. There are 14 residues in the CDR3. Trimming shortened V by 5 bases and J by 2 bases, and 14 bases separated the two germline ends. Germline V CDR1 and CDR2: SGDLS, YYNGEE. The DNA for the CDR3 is TGTGCCAGCAGTAAGGGCCAGGCTACCTACGAGCAGTACTTC. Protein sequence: CASSKGQATYEQYF.

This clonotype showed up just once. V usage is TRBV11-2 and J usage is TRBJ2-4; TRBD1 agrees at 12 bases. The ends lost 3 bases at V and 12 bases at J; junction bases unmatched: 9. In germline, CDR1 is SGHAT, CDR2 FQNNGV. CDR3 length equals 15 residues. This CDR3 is CASSLGQGAFHTQYF. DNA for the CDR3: TGTGCCAGCAGCTTGGGACAGGGGGCATTTCACACTCAGTACTTC.

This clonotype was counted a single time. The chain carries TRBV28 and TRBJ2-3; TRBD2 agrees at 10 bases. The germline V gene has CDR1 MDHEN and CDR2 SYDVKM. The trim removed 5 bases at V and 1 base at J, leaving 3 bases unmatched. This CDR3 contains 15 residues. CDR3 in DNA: TGTGCCAGCAGTCAGCGGGGGGGACGCACAGATACGCAGTATTTT. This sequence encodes CASSQRGGRTDTQYF.

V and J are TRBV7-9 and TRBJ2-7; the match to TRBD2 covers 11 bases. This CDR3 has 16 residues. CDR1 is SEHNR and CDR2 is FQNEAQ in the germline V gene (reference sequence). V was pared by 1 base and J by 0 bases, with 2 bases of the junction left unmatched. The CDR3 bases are TGTGCCAGCAGCTTAGTGACTAGCGGGAACTCCTACGAGCAGTACTTC. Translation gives CASSLVTSGNSYEQYF.

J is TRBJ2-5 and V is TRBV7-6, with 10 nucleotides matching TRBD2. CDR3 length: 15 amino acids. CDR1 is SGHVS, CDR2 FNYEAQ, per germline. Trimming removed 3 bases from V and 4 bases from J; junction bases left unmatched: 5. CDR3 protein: CASSFSGGLAETQYF. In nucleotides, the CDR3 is TGTGCCAGCAGCTTTAGCGGGGGGTTAGCAGAGACCCAGTACTTC.

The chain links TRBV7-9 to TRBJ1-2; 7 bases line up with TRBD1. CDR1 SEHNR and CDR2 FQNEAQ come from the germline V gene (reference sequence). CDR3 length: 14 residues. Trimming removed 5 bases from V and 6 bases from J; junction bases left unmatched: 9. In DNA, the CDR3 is TGTGCCAGCAGCCATCCAGGGGGGAGTGATGGCTACACCTTC. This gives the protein CASSHPGGSDGYTF.

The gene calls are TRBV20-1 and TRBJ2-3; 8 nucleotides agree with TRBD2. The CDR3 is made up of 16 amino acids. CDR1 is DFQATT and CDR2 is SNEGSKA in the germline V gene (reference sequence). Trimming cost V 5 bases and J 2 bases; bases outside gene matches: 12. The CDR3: CSAPMAGGIITDTQYF. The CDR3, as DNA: TGCAGTGCTCCTATGGCGGGGGGCATAATCACAGATACGCAGTATTTT.

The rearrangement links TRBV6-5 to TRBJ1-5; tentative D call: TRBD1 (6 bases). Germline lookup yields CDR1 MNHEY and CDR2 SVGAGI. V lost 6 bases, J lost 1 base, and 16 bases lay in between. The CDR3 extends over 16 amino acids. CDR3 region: CASSQNRAWSNQPQHF. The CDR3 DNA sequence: TGTGCCAGCAGCCAGAACAGGGCTTGGAGCAATCAGCCCCAGCATTTT.

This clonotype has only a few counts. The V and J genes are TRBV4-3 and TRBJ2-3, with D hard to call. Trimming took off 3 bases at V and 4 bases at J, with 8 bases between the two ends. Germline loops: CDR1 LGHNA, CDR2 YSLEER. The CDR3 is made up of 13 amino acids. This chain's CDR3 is CASSHRPADTQYF. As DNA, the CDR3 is TGCGCCAGCAGCCACAGGCCGGCAGATACGCAGTATTTT.

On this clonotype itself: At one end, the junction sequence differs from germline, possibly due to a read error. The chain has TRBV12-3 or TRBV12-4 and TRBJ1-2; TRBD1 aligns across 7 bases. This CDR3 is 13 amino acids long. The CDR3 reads CASRPTGLDGHTF. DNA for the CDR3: TGTGCCAGCAGGCCGACAGGGTTGGATGGCCACACCTTC.

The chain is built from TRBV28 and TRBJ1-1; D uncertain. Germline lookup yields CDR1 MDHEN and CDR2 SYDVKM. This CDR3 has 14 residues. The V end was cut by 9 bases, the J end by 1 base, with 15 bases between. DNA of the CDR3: TGTGCCAGTCCACGGGCCCCAGGGAACACTGAAGCTTTCTTT. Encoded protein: CASPRAPGNTEAFF.

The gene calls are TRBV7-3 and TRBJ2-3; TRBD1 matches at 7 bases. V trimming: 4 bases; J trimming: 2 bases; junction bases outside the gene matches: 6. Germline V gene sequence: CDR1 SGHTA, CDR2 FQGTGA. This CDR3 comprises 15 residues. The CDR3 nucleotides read TGTGCCAGCAGCTCGACAGGGTCTCCCACAGATACGCAGTATTTT. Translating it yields CASSSTGSPTDTQYF.

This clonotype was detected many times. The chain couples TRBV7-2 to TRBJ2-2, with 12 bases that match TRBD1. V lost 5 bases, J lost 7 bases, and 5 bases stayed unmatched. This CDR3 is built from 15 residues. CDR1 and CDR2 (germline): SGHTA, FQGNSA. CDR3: CASSPGTGGNGELFF. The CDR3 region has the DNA TGTGCCAGCAGCCCTGGGACAGGGGGCAACGGGGAGCTGTTTTTT.

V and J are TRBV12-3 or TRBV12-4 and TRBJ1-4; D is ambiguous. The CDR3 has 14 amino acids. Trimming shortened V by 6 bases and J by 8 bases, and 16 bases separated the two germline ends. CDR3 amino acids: CASSPSNQREKLFF. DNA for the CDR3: TGTGCCAGCAGCCCATCCAACCAGCGGGAAAAACTGTTTTTT.

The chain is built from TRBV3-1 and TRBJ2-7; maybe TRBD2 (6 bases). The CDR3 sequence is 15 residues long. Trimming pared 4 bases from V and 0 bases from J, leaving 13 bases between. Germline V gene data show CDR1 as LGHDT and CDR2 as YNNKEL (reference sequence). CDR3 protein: CASSLEGLVSYEQYF. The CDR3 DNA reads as TGTGCCAGCAGCCTAGAGGGACTCGTCTCCTACGAGCAGTACTTC.

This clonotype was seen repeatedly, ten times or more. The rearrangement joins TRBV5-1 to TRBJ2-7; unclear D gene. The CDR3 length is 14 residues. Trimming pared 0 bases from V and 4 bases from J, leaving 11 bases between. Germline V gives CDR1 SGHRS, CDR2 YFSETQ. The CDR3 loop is CASSLAASRYEQYF. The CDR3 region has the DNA TGCGCCAGCAGCTTGGCCGCATCCCGGTACGAGCAGTACTTC.

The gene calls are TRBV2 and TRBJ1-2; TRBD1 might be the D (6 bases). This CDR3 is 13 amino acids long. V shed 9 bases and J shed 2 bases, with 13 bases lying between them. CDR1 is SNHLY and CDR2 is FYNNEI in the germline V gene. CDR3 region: CASHGQINYGYTF. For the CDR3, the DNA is TGTGCCAGTCACGGACAGATCAACTATGGCTACACCTTC.

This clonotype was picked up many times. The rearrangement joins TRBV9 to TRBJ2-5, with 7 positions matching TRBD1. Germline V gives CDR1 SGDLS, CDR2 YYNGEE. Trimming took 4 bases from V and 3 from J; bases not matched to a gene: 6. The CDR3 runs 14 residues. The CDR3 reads CASSWGQSKETQYF. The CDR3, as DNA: TGTGCCAGCAGCTGGGGACAGTCAAAAGAGACCCAGTACTTC.

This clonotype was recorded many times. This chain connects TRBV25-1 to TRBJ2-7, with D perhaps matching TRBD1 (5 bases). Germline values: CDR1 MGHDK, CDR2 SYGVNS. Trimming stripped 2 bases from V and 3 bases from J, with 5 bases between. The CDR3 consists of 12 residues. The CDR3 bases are TGTGCCAGCAGTGAACAGGGCTACGAGCAGTACTTC. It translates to CASSEQGYEQYF.

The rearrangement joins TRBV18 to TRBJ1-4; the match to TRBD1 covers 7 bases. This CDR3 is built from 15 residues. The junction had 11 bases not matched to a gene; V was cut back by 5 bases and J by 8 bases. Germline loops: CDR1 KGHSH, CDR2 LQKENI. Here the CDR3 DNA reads TGTGCCAGCTCATCCCAGACAGGGACTACCGAAAAACTGTTTTTT. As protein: CASSSQTGTTEKLFF.

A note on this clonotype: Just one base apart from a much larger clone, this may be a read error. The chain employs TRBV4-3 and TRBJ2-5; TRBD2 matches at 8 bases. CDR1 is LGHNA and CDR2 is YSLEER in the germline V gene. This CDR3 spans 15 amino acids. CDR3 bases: TGCGCCAGCAGCCAAGCCGGGGGGGACCAAGAGGCCCAGTACTTC. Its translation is CASSQAGGDQEAQYF.

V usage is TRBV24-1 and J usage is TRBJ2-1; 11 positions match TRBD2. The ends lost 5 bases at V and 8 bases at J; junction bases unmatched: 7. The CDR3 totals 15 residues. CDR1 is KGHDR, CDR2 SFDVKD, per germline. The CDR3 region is CATSGGTSGSDEQFF. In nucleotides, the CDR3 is TGTGCCACCAGTGGGGGGACTAGCGGTTCGGATGAGCAGTTCTTC.

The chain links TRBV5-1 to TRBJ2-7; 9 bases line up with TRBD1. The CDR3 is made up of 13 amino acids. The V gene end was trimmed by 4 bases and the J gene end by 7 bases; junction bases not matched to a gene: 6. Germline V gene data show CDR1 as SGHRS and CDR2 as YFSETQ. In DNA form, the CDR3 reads TGCGCCAGCAGCCAGGGACAGGGTGGAGAGCAGTACTTC. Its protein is CASSQGQGGEQYF.

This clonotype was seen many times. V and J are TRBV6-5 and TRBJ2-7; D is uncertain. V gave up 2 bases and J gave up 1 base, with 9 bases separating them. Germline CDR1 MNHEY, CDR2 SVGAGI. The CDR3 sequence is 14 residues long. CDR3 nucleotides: TGTGCCAGCAGTTACGATCTGGGGTCCTACGAGCAGTACTTC. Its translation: CASSYDLGSYEQYF.

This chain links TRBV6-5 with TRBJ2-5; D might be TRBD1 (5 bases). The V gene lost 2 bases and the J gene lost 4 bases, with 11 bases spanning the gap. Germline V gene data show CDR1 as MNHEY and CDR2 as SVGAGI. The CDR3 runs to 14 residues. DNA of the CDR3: TGTGCCAGCAGTTACGGAACAGGTGCAGAGACCCAGTACTTC. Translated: CASSYGTGAETQYF.

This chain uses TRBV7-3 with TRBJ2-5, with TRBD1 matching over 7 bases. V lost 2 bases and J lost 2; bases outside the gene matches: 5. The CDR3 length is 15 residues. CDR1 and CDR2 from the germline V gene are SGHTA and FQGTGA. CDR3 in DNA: TGTGCCAGCAGCTTATATCCGGGACAGCAAGAGACCCAGTACTTC. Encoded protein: CASSLYPGQQETQYF.